The sequence of this T cell receptor (beta chain) was determined in a study of CD8 T cells in Susac syndrome. Findings and caveats of the study: That the number of individuals in its TCR sequencing and HLA analysis was relatively small was acknowledged by the study.

This CDR3 is 15 amino acids long. Germline V gene lookup returns CDR1 LGHDT and CDR2 YNNKEL (reference sequence). V shed 2 bases and J 4 bases; nucleotides not matched to a gene: 3. Reverse transcription of roughly 0.45 to 1 ug RNA was performed with random hexamers. The TCR beta CDR3 was amplified by immunoSEQ multiplex PCR across 54 Vbeta, 13 Jbeta. One entry per CDR3 protein, called by TCRdb with MiXCR from the immunoSEQ multiplex PCR reads. The sample contains 190,000 or so distinct CDR3 sequences, nearly 95% of which appear only once. Of note for this clonotype: Its antigen is currently unknown.

The material sequenced was CD4+ T cells from PBMCs. The TCR sequence derives from a human donor with multiple sclerosis. V and J are TRBV3-1 and TRBJ2-1; 9 nucleotides align to TRBD2. The DNA of the CDR3 is TGTGCCAGCAGCCAACAAGCGGGAGGATACAATGAGCAGTTCTTC. Translating it yields CASSQQAGGYNEQFF.